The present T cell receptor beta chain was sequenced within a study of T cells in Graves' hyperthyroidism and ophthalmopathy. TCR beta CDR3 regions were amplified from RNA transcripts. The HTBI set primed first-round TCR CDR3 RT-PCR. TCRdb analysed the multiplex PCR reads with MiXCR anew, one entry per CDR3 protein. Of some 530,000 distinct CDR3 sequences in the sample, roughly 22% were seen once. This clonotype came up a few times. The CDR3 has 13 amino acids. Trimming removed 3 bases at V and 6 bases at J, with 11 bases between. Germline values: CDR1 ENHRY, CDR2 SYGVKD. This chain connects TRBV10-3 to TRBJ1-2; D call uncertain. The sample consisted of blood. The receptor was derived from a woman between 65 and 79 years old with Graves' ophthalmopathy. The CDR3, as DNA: TGTGCCATCAGTGAAGGCACTGTGAATGGCTACACCTTC. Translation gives CAISEGTVNGYTF.